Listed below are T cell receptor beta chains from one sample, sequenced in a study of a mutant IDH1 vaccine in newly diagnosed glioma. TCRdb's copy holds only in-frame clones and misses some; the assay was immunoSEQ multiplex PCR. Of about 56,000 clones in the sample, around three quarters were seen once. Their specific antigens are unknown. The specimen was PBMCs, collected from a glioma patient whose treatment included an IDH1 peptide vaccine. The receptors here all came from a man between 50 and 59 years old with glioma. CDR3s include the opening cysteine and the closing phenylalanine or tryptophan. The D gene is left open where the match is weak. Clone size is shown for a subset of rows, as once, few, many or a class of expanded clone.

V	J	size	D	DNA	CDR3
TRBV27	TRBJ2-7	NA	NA	TGTGCCAGCAGTTTCAAAGCGGAACGGGAGCAGTACTTC	CASSFKAEREQYF
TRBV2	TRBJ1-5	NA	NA	TGTGCCAGCAGTGAAGAATTCCGCGGGCCCCAGCATTTT	CASSEEFRGPQHF
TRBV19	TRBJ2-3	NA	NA	TGTGCCAGTTCCAGTCCCGGAAGCACAGATACGCAGTATTTT	CASSSPGSTDTQYF
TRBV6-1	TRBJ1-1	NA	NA	TGTGCCAGCACTTTGACAGTGAACACTGAAGCTTTCTTT	CASTLTVNTEAFF
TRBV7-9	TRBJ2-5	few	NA	TGTGCCAGCAGCTTACTCGGGGAGACCCAGTACTTC	CASSLLGETQYF
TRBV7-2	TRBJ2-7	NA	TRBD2	TGTGCCAGCAGCTCGCCGACTAGCGGGGGGTATTCCTCCTACGAGCAGTACTTC	CASSSPTSGGYSSYEQYF
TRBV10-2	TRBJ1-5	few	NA	TGCGCCAGCAGTGAACCAAGCGGGAATCAGCCCCAGCATTTT	CASSEPSGNQPQHF
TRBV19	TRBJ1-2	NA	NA	TGTGCCAGTTCGAGCGGGGTTCCTCCCTATGGCTACACCTTC	CASSSGVPPYGYTF
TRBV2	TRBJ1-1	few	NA	TGTGCCAGCAGTGTCCGACAGATGAACACTGAAGCTTTCTTT	CASSVRQMNTEAFF
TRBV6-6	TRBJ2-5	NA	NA	TGTGCCAGCAGTAGGACCACTCAAGAGACCCAGTACTTC	CASSRTTQETQYF
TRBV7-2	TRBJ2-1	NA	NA	TGTGCCAGCAGCTCCCAAGGGGAGCAGTTCTTC	CASSSQGEQFF